This is a list of T cell receptor beta chains from one sample in a study of shared clonotypes between healthy human individuals. Sequencing was performed with immunoSEQ multiplex PCR; in TCRdb, only in-frame clones are kept and a portion is missing. The data show fewer than 2.5 million clones, with over 85% seen just once and around 0.4% held by the top ten. Sequenced input: naive CD4+ T cells from PBMCs. Receptor source: a man between 18 and 29 years old in good health. Some clones in this sample may be carry-over from other donors' samples. The CDR3 runs from the conserved cysteine through the conserved F or W. The order of the fields is J gene, D gene, V gene, clone size, CDR3 DNA, CDR3 protein. D genes are given only for firm matches. Some rows mark clone size as missing; the rest say once, few, many or name a class of expanded clone.

>TRBJ2-7|-|TRBV7-2|-
TGTGCCAGCAGCTCGCTAATACCATCCACCTACGAGCAGTACTTC
CASSSLIPSTYEQYF
>TRBJ2-7|TRBD1|TRBV9|-
TGTGCCAGCAGCGAGACGGGACAGGGCCACGAGCAGTACTTC
CASSETGQGHEQYF
>TRBJ1-2|TRBD1|TRBV27|-
TGTGCCAGCAGTTTTCTAGGAGGAGGGGGCGGTGACTATGGCTACACCTTC
CASSFLGGGGGDYGYTF
>TRBJ1-4|-|TRBV27|-
TGTGCCAGCAGTTCCACTGATGAAAAACTGTTTTTT
CASSSTDEKLFF
>TRBJ1-2|TRBD1|TRBV6-1|-
TGTGCCAGCAGAGCAGACAGGGGGCGGCCCGGTCGCTACACCTTC
CASRADRGRPGRYTF
>TRBJ2-1|TRBD2|TRBV11-2|-
TGTGCCAGCAGCTTAGATTCGAAGGGGACTAGCGGTTACAATGAGCAGTTCTTC
CASSLDSKGTSGYNEQFF
>TRBJ1-5|-|TRBV5-5|-
TGTGCCAGCAGCTTGGTGGCCAGCAATCAGCCCCAGCATTTT
CASSLVASNQPQHF
>TRBJ2-1|-|TRBV7-3|-
TGTGCCAGCAGCTTAAATGGTCCAGAGCATACTCTTTACAATGAGCAGTTCTTC
CASSLNGPEHTLYNEQFF
>TRBJ2-7|-|TRBV7-2|-
TGTGCCAGCAGCATAACTACCGGTCCCTACGAGCAGTACTTC
CASSITTGPYEQYF
>TRBJ2-1|TRBD2|TRBV7-3|-
TGTGCCAGCAGCTCCGCACTAGCGGCCTCCTACAATGAGCAGTTCTTC
CASSSALAASYNEQFF
>TRBJ1-3|-|TRBV18|-
TGTGCCAGCTCACCGGACAGACCGGCTGGAAACACCATATATTTT
CASSPDRPAGNTIYF
>TRBJ1-5|-|TRBV5-4|-
TGTGCCAGCAGTGGTCCTGGCCAGCCCCAGCATTTT
CASSGPGQPQHF
>TRBJ1-2|-|TRBV27|-
TGTGCCAGCAGTCCCGCAGGGGACCACTATGGCTACACCTTC
CASSPAGDHYGYTF
>TRBJ2-1|-|TRBV2|once
TGTGCCAGCAGTGAGGAGCGTCTGAGCTCCTACAATGAGCAGTTCTTC
CASSEERLSSYNEQFF
>TRBJ1-2|TRBD1|TRBV18|-
TGTGCCAGCTCACCCCGGACAGGGGGGGACTATGGCTACACCTTC
CASSPRTGGDYGYTF
>TRBJ1-2|-|TRBV5-1|once
TGCGCCAGCAGCTTTGGGGGGCTGCAAAACTATGGCTACACCTTC
CASSFGGLQNYGYTF
>TRBJ2-3|TRBD2|TRBV5-1|-
TGCGCCAGCAGCGGGACGTTACTAGCGGGAGAATCAGATACGCAGTATTTT
CASSGTLLAGESDTQYF
>TRBJ2-7|-|TRBV15|-
TGTGCCACCAGCAGAGATGGGGGTTACGAGCAGTACTTC
CATSRDGGYEQYF
>TRBJ1-1|-|TRBV2|-
TGTGCCAGCAGTGAAGGGGGCGTGAACACTGAAGCTTTCTTT
CASSEGGVNTEAFF
>TRBJ2-1|TRBD2|TRBV28|-
TGTGCCAGCACACGAGGGCTAGCGGGATCCCGGGCCTACAATGAGCAGTTCTTC
CASTRGLAGSRAYNEQFF
>TRBJ2-7|TRBD2|TRBV7-2|-
TGTGCCAGCAGCTTAGTTGGGGGACTAGCGGGGTACGAGCAGTACTTC
CASSLVGGLAGYEQYF
>TRBJ2-3|-|TRBV11-2|-
TGTGCCAGCAGCTTAGGGCTATATACAGATACGCAGTATTTT
CASSLGLYTDTQYF
>TRBJ1-6|TRBD1|TRBV6-5|-
TGTGCCAGCAGTTCTTCCGGACAGGGGAATTCACCCCTCCACTTT
CASSSSGQGNSPLHF
>TRBJ2-7|-|TRBV30|-
TGTGCCTGGGCCCGGGGACCCTCCTACGAGCAGTACTTC
CAWARGPSYEQYF
>TRBJ1-2|-|TRBV9|once
TGTGCCAGCAGCGTAGATGGGGGGCGACCGAGTGGCTACACCTTC
CASSVDGGRPSGYTF
>TRBJ2-7|-|TRBV28|once
TGTGCCAGCAGTTTAATTGACGGCGGACCACTCTACGAGCAGTACTTC
CASSLIDGGPLYEQYF
>TRBJ2-3|TRBD1|TRBV30|-
TGTGCCTGGAGTGACCAGGGGGCGAGAGATACGCAGTATTTT
CAWSDQGARDTQYF
>TRBJ2-5|TRBD2|TRBV2|once
TGTGCCAGCAGCAATAGCGGGAGGGGAGAGACCCAGTACTTC
CASSNSGRGETQYF
>TRBJ1-5|-|TRBV30|-
TGTGCCTGGAGTGGCCGCCAGGGGATTGTTCAGCCCCAGCATTTT
CAWSGRQGIVQPQHF
>TRBJ2-1|TRBD2|TRBV9|-
TGTGCCAGCAGCGTAGTACAGAATAGCGGGAGCGGAGACAATGAGCAGTTCTTC
CASSVVQNSGSGDNEQFF
>TRBJ1-2|-|TRBV28|once
TGTGCCAGCAGTCCGCGGGACGGACCTAACTATGGCTACACCTTC
CASSPRDGPNYGYTF
>TRBJ2-2|-|TRBV4-1|-
TGCGCCAGCAGCCAATTGGCAGGGGCGGGGAGCACCGGGGAGCTGTTTTTT
CASSQLAGAGSTGELFF
>TRBJ1-3|-|TRBV5-1|-
TGCGCCAGCAACCCCGGGGGAGGGAGCTCTGGAAACACCATATATTTT
CASNPGGGSSGNTIYF
>TRBJ1-1|-|TRBV28|-
TGTGCCAGCCTGGAGGAGAACACTGAAGCTTTCTTT
CASLEENTEAFF
>TRBJ2-7|-|TRBV7-9|-
TGTGCCAGCAGCTGGGGAGACAGGAGACGCTACGAGCAGTACTTC
CASSWGDRRRYEQYF
>TRBJ2-4|TRBD1|TRBV5-4|-
TGTGCCAGCAGCTCCCCCGTCGACAGGGGAGACATTCAGTACTTC
CASSSPVDRGDIQYF
>TRBJ1-1|-|TRBV30|-
TGTGCCTGGAGTGGGACACCGTACACTGAAGCTTTCTTT
CAWSGTPYTEAFF
>TRBJ2-7|-|TRBV20-1|-
TGCAGTGCTAGAGGAGTCGACGAGCAGTACTTC
CSARGVDEQYF
>TRBJ1-5|-|TRBV18|-
TGTGCCAGCTCCCCAAGCGCGGGGTCGAGCAATCAGCCCCAGCATTTT
CASSPSAGSSNQPQHF
>TRBJ2-1|TRBD1|TRBV20-1|-
TGCAGTGCTAGGGGACAGAATGAGCAGTTCTTC
CSARGQNEQFF
>TRBJ1-5|-|TRBV4-2|once
TGTGCCAGCAGCCAAGATTCCCTGACACTGTTAGGGAATCAGCCCCAGCATTTT
CASSQDSLTLLGNQPQHF
>TRBJ2-2|TRBD2|TRBV11-2|-
TGTGCCAGCAGCGCCCAACTCGGACTAGCGGGAGACAACACCGGGGAGCTGTTTTTT
CASSAQLGLAGDNTGELFF
>TRBJ2-5|TRBD1|TRBV18|-
TGTGCCAGCTCACCACCACTCCGGGACAGGGTGTGGGAGACCCAGTACTTC
CASSPPLRDRVWETQYF
>TRBJ2-3|TRBD2|TRBV5-1|-
TGCGCCAGCACCCCTTCCCCCCTAGCGGGAGAGGAGCAGTATTTT
CASTPSPLAGEEQYF
>TRBJ2-1|-|TRBV9|-
TGTGCCAGCAGCCGTGGGGGGGCAAGGGATGAGCAGTTCTTC
CASSRGGARDEQFF
>TRBJ2-3|-|TRBV11-2|-
TGTGCCAGCAGCCCTAATGGGGGATGGGGAACAGATACGCAGTATTTT
CASSPNGGWGTDTQYF
>TRBJ2-1|TRBD2|TRBV10-3|-
TGTGCCATCAGTGACTCTGGGACTAGCGGGAGAAATGAGCAGTTCTTC
CAISDSGTSGRNEQFF
>TRBJ2-3|TRBD2|TRBV10-3|-
TGTGCCAACACAGCGGGAGGGCCTGGTGATACGCAGTATTTT
CANTAGGPGDTQYF
>TRBJ2-1|-|TRBV27|-
TGTGCCAGCAGTTTACGCTGGGCGGTGAGCTCCTACAATGAGCAGTTCTTC
CASSLRWAVSSYNEQFF